Listed below are T cell receptor beta chains from one sample, sequenced in a study of shared clonotypes between healthy human individuals. TCRdb keeps only in-frame clones here, not all; method: immunoSEQ multiplex PCR. The sample consists of around 2,000,000 clones, 95% of them appearing once. The sample consisted of naive CD4+ T cells sorted from blood. These receptor sequences come from a man aged 18 to 29 in good health. The CDR3 runs from the conserved cysteine through the conserved F or W. D genes are given only for firm matches. Some rows mark clone size as missing; the rest say once, few, many or name a class of expanded clone.

>TRBJ1-3|.|TRBD1|TRBV5-6
CASSFDRGLPGNTIYF
TGTGCCAGCAGCTTTGACAGGGGGCTTCCGGGAAACACCATATATTTT
>TRBJ2-2|.|TRBD2|TRBV30
CAWRRERTSGYTGELFF
TGTGCCTGGCGAAGGGAAAGGACTAGCGGGTACACCGGGGAGCTGTTTTTT
>TRBJ1-2|.|.|TRBV30
CAWSAKSYNSNYGYTF
TGTGCCTGGAGTGCCAAATCTTACAACTCTAACTATGGCTACACCTTC
>TRBJ1-6|.|TRBD1|TRBV18
CASSPGTAPNSPLHF
TGTGCCAGCTCACCTGGGACAGCCCCTAATTCACCCCTCCACTTT
>TRBJ2-7|.|.|TRBV5-1
CASSLDGSHMYF
TGCGCCAGCAGCTTGGATGGGAGCCACATGTACTTC
>TRBJ1-6|.|.|TRBV7-7
CASSSRTTEQTSYNSPLHF
TGTGCTAGCAGCTCACGAACGACAGAGCAGACCTCCTATAATTCACCCCTCCACTTT
>TRBJ2-7|.|.|TRBV6-1
CASSGGGTGSYEQYF
TGTGCCAGCAGTGGGGGGGGGACAGGCTCCTACGAGCAGTACTTC
>TRBJ1-5|.|.|TRBV10-1
CASSDLSSNQPQHF
TGCGCCAGCAGTGACCTCAGTAGCAATCAGCCCCAGCATTTT
>TRBJ2-7|.|.|TRBV5-1
CASSLEGDYEQYF
TGCGCCAGCAGCTTGGAGGGCGACTACGAGCAGTACTTC
>TRBJ1-5|.|.|TRBV18
CASSPLDSNQPQHF
TGTGCCAGCTCACCCCTCGATAGCAATCAGCCCCAGCATTTT
>TRBJ1-5|.|TRBD1|TRBV5-1
CASSLGRGRNQPQHF
TGCGCCAGCAGCTTGGGTAGGGGGCGGAACCAGCCCCAGCATTTT
>TRBJ2-7|.|.|TRBV10-3
CAISESAGRPYEQYF
TGTGCCATCAGTGAGTCGGCAGGGCGACCCTACGAGCAGTACTTC
>TRBJ2-5|.|TRBD1|TRBV7-2
CASSLAWTGGRETQYF
TGTGCCAGCAGCTTAGCGTGGACAGGGGGTCGAGAGACCCAGTACTTC
>TRBJ2-7|.|.|TRBV19
CASSNSGREQYF
TGTGCCAGTAGTAACAGTGGGAGGGAGCAGTACTTC
>TRBJ2-7|.|.|TRBV18
CASSLGGQDHEQYF
TGTGCCAGCTCGCTTGGAGGACAAGACCACGAGCAGTACTTC
>TRBJ2-2|.|.|TRBV30
CAWSVGGSTGELFF
TGTGCCTGGAGTGTGGGGGGTAGCACCGGGGAGCTGTTTTTT
>TRBJ1-1|.|.|TRBV4-3
CASSPNGGLAFF
TGCGCCAGCAGCCCTAATGGGGGGTTGGCTTTCTTT
>TRBJ1-6|.|.|TRBV10-3
CAISEWQGPSYNSPLHF
TGTGCCATCAGTGAATGGCAGGGGCCATCCTATAATTCACCCCTCCACTTT
>TRBJ2-3|.|.|TRBV29-1
CSVGVMGGASDTQYF
TGCAGCGTCGGTGTGATGGGTGGGGCCTCAGATACGCAGTATTTT
>TRBJ2-1|.|TRBD2|TRBV11-2
CASSLVGGKDPGGQFF
TGTGCCAGCAGCTTAGTTGGTGGGAAAGACCCGGGAGGGCAGTTCTTC
>TRBJ1-4|.|.|TRBV30
CAWTREGGKLFF
TGTGCCTGGACCAGGGAGGGCGGAAAACTGTTTTTT
>TRBJ1-4|.|.|TRBV28
CASSTESGALYEKLFF
TGTGCCAGCAGTACCGAGTCAGGGGCCCTGTATGAAAAACTGTTTTTT
>TRBJ2-7|.|TRBD1|TRBV6-1
CASREGTGIMYEQYF
TGTGCCAGCAGGGAAGGGACAGGGATAATGTACGAGCAGTACTTC
>TRBJ1-6|once|.|TRBV6-1
CASRPGPNSPLHF
TGTGCCAGTAGACCGGGACCTAATTCACCCCTCCACTTT
>TRBJ1-4|.|TRBD1|TRBV10-3
CAIKGAGGNEKLFF
TGTGCCATCAAGGGGGCAGGGGGAAATGAAAAACTGTTTTTT
>TRBJ2-6|.|TRBD1|TRBV5-3
CARSLPLTGGCPGANVLTF
TGTGCCAGAAGCTTGCCCCTGACAGGGGGCTGCCCTGGGGCCAACGTCCTGACTTTC
>TRBJ1-2|.|.|TRBV27
CASSQGPPPDTF
TGTGCCAGCAGCCAGGGGCCGCCACCAGACACCTTC
>TRBJ2-1|once|.|TRBV7-9
CASRSRGHNEQFF
TGTGCCAGCAGGAGTCGGGGGCACAATGAGCAGTTCTTC
>TRBJ2-1|.|.|TRBV28
CASSQTRAAGEQFF
TGTGCCAGCAGTCAGACGCGTGCGGCGGGCGAGCAGTTCTTC
>TRBJ2-1|once|.|TRBV19
CASSLQSSYNEQFF
TGTGCCAGTAGTCTTCAGAGTTCCTACAATGAGCAGTTCTTC
>TRBJ2-4|.|.|TRBV18
CASSPSRTKNIQYF
TGTGCCAGCTCACCATCCAGGACTAAAAACATTCAGTACTTC
>TRBJ1-5|.|.|TRBV5-1
CASSLEGDQNQPQHF
TGCGCCAGCAGCTTGGAAGGGGATCAGAATCAGCCCCAGCATTTT
>TRBJ2-2|.|.|TRBV25-1
CASSEWAGSLLNTGELFF
TGTGCCAGCAGTGAATGGGCAGGGTCGTTGCTGAACACCGGGGAGCTGTTTTTT
>TRBJ2-7|.|.|TRBV27
CASSSSTGPAYEQYF
TGTGCCAGCAGTTCTTCCACGGGACCCGCATACGAGCAGTACTTC
>TRBJ2-7|once|TRBD2|TRBV4-3
CASSHSTSGRTYEQYF
TGCGCCAGCAGCCATTCGACTAGCGGGAGGACCTACGAGCAGTACTTC
>TRBJ2-5|.|.|TRBV25-1
CASSEAGTVNRTQYF
TGTGCCAGCAGTGAAGCGGGGACAGTAAACCGGACCCAGTACTTC
>TRBJ2-1|.|.|TRBV27
CASSLIREEQFF
TGTGCCAGCAGTTTAATTCGGGAAGAGCAGTTCTTC
>TRBJ2-5|.|TRBD2|TRBV19
CASSPSGGLETQYF
TGTGCCAGTAGTCCTTCGGGGGGGCTAGAGACCCAGTACTTC
>TRBJ1-1|.|.|TRBV28
CASSSPLGGDTEAFF
TGTGCCAGCAGTTCTCCCCTCGGGGGAGACACTGAAGCTTTCTTT
>TRBJ2-3|.|.|TRBV18
CASSPRTDGRGSTDTQYF
TGTGCCAGCTCACCACGTACAGATGGGCGGGGTAGCACAGATACGCAGTATTTT
>TRBJ2-5|.|TRBD2|TRBV5-4
CASSMTSGAQETQYF
TGTGCCAGCTCGATGACTAGCGGGGCCCAAGAGACCCAGTACTTC
>TRBJ1-5|.|.|TRBV28
CASSKGNQPQHF
TGTGCCAGCAGTAAGGGAAATCAGCCCCAGCATTTT
>TRBJ2-5|.|TRBD2|TRBV29-1
CSVAGGEGETQYF
TGCAGCGTTGCCGGAGGGGAGGGAGAGACCCAGTACTTC
>TRBJ1-2|.|.|TRBV5-1
CASSLGENYGYTF
TGCGCCAGCAGCTTGGGAGAAAACTATGGCTACACCTTC
>TRBJ2-7|.|.|TRBV5-1
CASSHKQGSYEQYF
TGCGCCAGCAGCCACAAACAGGGTTCCTACGAGCAGTACTTC